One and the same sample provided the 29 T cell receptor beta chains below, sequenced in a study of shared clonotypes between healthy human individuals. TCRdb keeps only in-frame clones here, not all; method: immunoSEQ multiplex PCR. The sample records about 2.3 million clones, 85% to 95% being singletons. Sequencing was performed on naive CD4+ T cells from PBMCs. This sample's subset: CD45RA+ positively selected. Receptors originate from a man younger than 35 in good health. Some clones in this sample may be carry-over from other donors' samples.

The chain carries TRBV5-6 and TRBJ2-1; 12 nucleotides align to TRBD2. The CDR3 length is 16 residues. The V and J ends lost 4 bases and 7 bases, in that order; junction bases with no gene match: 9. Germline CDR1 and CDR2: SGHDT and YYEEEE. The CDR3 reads CASSRGLAGGGNEQFF. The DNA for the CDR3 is TGTGCCAGCAGCCGGGGACTAGCGGGTGGAGGGAATGAGCAGTTCTTC.

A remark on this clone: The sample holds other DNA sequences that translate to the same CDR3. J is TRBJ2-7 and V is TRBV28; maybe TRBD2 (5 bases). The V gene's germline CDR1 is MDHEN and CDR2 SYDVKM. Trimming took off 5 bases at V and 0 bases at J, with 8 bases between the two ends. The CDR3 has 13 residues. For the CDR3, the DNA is TGTGCCAGCAGTCGAGGAGGCTCCTACGAGCAGTACTTC. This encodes CASSRGGSYEQYF.

CDR3 residues: CASSQVGGINYEQYF. CDR3 DNA sequence: TGTGCCAGCAGCCAAGTTGGCGGGATCAACTACGAGCAGTACTTC. The gene calls are TRBV14 and TRBJ2-7; weak D call: TRBD2 (6 bases). The CDR3 is 15 amino acids. Per germline, CDR1 SGHDN and CDR2 FVKESK. Trimming removed 1 base at V and 3 bases at J, with 13 bases between.

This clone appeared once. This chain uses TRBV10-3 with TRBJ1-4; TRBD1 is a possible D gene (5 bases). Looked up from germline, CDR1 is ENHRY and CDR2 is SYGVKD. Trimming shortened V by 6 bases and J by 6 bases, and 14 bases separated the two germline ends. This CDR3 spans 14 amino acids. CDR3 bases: TGTGCCATCAGACGACCAGGGTTGGATGAAAAACTGTTTTTT. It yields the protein CAIRRPGLDEKLFF.

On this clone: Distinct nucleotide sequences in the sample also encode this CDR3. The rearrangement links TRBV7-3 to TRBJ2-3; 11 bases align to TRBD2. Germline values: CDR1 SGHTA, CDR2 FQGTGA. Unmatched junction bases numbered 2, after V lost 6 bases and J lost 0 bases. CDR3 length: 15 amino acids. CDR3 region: CASSRLAGSTDTQYF. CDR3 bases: TGTGCCAGCAGTCGACTAGCGGGAAGCACAGATACGCAGTATTTT.

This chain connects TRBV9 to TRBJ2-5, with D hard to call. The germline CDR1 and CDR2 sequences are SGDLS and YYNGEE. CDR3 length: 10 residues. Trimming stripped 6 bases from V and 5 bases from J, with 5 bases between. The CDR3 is CASIAETQYF. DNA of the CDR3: TGTGCCAGCATCGCGGAGACCCAGTACTTC.

This CDR3 reads CASSLRGPSSYEQYF. In nucleotides, the CDR3 is TGTGCCAGCAGCTTACGGGGCCCTAGCTCCTACGAGCAGTACTTC. V and J are TRBV7-8 and TRBJ2-7; either TRBD1 or TRBD2 may fit D (5 bases each). The CDR3 runs to 15 residues. The germline gives CDR1 SGHVS, CDR2 FQNEAQ. The V gene lost 2 bases and the J gene lost 0 bases, with 11 bases spanning the gap. The whole variable domain, remainder taken from reference TRBV7-8 and TRBJ2-7, is GAGVSQSPRYKVAKRGQDVALRCDPISGHVSLFWYQQALGQGPEFLTYFQNEAQLDKSGLPSDRFFAERPEGSVSTLKIQRTQQEDSAVYLCASSLRGPSSYEQYFGPGTRLTVT.

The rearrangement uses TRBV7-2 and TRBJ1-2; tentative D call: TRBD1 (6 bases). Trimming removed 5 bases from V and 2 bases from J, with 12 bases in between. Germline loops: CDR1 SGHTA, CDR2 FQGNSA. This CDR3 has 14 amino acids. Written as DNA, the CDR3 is TGTGCCAGCAGCAAGAGGGGGGCGAACTATGGCTACACCTTC. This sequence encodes CASSKRGANYGYTF.

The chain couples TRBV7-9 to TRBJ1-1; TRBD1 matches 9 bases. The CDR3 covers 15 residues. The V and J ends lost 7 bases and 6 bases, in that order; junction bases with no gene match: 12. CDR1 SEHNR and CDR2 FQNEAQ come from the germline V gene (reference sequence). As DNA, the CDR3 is TGTGCCAGCAACAGAAAACAGGGGGCGCGCCCTGAAGCTTTCTTT. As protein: CASNRKQGARPEAFF.

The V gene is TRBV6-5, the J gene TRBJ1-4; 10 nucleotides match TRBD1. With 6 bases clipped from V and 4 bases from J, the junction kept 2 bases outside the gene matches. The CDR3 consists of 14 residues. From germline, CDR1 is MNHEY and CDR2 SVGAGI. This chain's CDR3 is CASRGTGVNEKLFF. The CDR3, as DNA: TGTGCCAGCAGGGGGACAGGGGTTAATGAAAAACTGTTTTTT.

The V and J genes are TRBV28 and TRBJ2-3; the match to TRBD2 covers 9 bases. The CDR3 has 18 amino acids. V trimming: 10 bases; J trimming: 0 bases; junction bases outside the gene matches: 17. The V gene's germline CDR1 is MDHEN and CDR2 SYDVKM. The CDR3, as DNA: TGTGCCAACCCCAGGGTCCGACTAGCGGTTACTAGCACAGATACGCAGTATTTT. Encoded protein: CANPRVRLAVTSTDTQYF.

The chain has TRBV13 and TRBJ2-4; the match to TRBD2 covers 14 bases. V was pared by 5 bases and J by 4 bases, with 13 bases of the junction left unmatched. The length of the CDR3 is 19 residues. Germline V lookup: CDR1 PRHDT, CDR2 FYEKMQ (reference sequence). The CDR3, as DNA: TGTGCCAGCAGCCCTCCGACTAGCGGGAGGGAAGGGGCTAAAAACATTCAGTACTTC. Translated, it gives CASSPPTSGREGAKNIQYF.

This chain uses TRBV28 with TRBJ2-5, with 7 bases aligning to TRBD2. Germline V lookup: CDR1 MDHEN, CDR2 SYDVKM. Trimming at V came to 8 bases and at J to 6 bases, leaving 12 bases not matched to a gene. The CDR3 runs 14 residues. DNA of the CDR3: TGTGCCAGCTCCTCGGGGGGTCAGCGAAAGACCCAGTACTTC. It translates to CASSSGGQRKTQYF.

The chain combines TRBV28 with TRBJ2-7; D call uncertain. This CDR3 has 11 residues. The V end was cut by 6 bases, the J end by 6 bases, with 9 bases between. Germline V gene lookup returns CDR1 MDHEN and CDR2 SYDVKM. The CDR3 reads CASSQAAEQYF. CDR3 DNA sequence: TGTGCCAGCAGCCAGGCCGCCGAGCAGTACTTC.

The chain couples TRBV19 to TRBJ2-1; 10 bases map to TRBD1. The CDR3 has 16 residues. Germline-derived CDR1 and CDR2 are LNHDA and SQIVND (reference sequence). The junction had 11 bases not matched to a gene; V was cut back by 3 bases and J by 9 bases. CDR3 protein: CASSMGRTGGPAEQFF. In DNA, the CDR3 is TGTGCCAGTAGTATGGGTCGGACAGGGGGGCCCGCTGAGCAGTTCTTC.

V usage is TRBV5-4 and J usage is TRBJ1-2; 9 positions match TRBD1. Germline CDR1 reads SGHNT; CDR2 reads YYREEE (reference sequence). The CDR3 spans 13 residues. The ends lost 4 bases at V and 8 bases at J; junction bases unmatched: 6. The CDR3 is CASSPGTGYGYTF. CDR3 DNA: TGTGCCAGCAGCCCCGGGACAGGGTACGGCTACACCTTC.

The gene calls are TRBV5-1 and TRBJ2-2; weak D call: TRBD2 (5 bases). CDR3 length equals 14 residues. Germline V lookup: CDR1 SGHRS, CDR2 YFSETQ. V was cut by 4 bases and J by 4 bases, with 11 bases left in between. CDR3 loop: CASSPGLGTGELFF. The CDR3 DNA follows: TGCGCCAGCAGCCCCGGACTTGGCACCGGGGAGCTGTTTTTT.

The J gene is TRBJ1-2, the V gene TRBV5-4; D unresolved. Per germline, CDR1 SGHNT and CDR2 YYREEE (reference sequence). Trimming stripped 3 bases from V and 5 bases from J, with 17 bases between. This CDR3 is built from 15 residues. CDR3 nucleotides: TGTGCCAGCAGCTATCCCGACCGCGCTGGGTATGGCTACACCTTC. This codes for CASSYPDRAGYGYTF.

CDR3 sequence: CASSPGAGEGETQYF. CDR3 bases: TGTGCCAGCAGCCCGGGGGCGGGAGAAGGAGAGACCCAGTACTTC. The chain uses TRBV21-1 and TRBJ2-5; TRBD2 is taken as the D call from the table, unchecked against the DNA. TRBV21-1 is a documented pseudogene. This CDR3 comprises 15 residues.

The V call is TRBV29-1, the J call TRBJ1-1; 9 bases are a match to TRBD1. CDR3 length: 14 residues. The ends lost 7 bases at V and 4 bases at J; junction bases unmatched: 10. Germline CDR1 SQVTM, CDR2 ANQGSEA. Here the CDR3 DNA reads TGCAGCGCCCTCGGACAGGGGAGAAGCACTGAAGCTTTCTTT. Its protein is CSALGQGRSTEAFF.

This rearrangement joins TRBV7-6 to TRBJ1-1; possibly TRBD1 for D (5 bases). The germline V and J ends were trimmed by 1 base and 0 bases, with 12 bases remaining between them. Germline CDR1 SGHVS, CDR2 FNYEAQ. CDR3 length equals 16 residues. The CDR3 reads CASSLGRGIMNTEAFF. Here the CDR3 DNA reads TGTGCCAGCAGCTTAGGTAGGGGCATTATGAACACTGAAGCTTTCTTT. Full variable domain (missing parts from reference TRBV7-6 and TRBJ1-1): GAGVSQSPRYKVTKRGQDVALRCDPISGHVSLYWYRQALGQGPEFLTYFNYEAQQDKSGLPNDRFSAERPEGSISTLTIQRTEQRDSAMYRCASSLGRGIMNTEAFFGQGTRLTVV.

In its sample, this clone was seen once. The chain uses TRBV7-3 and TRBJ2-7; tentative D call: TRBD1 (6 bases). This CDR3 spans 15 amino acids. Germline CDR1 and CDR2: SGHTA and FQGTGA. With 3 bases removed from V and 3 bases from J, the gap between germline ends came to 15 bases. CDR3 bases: TGTGCCAGCAGCTTGTCCCGGGACACACGCTACGAGCAGTACTTC. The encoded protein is CASSLSRDTRYEQYF.

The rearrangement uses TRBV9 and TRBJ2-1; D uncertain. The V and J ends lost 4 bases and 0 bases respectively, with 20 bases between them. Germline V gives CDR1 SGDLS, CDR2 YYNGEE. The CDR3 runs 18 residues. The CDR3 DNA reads TGTGCCAGCAGCTTCAGGACCCAGCCCCTGAGCTCCTACAATGAGCAGTTCTTC. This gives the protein CASSFRTQPLSSYNEQFF.

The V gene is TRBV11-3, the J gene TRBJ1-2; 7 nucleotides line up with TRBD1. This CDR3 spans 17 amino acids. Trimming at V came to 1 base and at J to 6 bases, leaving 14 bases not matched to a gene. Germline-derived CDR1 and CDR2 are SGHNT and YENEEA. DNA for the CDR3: TGTGCCAGCAGCTTAGCCCCGACAGGGACAGAGGGGGATGGCTACACCTTC. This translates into CASSLAPTGTEGDGYTF.

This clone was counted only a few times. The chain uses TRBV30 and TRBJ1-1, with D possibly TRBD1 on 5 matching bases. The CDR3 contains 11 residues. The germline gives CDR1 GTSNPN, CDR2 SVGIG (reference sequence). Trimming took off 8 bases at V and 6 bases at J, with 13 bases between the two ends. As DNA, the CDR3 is TGTGCCGGCCGAGGGGTCGCTGAAGCTTTCTTT. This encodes CAGRGVAEAFF.

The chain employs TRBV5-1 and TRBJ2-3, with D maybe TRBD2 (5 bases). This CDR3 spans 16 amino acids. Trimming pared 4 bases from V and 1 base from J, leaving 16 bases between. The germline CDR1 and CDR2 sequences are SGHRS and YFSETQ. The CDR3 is CASSLASLTGTDTQYF. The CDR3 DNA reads TGCGCCAGCAGCCTAGCCTCACTTACGGGCACAGATACGCAGTATTTT.

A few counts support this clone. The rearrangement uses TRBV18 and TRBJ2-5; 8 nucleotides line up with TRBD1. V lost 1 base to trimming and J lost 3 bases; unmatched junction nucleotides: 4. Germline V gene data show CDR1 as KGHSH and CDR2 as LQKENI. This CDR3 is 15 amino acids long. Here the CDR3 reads CASSPHQGAEETQYF. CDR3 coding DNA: TGTGCCAGCTCACCACACCAGGGGGCGGAAGAGACCCAGTACTTC.

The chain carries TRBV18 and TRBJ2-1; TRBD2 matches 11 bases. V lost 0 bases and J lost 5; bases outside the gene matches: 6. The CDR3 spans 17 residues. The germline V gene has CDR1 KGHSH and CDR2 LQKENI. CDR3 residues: CASSPPSGRDAHNEQFF. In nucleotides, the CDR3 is TGTGCCAGCTCACCACCTAGCGGGAGGGATGCACACAATGAGCAGTTCTTC.

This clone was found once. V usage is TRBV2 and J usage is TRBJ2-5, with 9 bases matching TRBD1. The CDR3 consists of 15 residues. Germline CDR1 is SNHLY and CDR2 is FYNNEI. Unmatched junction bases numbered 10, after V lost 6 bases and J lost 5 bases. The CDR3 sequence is CASSATTGGVETQYF. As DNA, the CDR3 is TGTGCCAGCAGCGCCACGACAGGGGGGGTTGAGACCCAGTACTTC. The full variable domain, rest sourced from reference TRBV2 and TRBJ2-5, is EPEVTQTPSHQVTQMGQEVILRCVPISNHLYFYWYRQILGQKVEFLVSFYNNEISEKSEIFDDQFSVERPDGSNFTLKIRSTKLEDSAMYFCASSATTGGVETQYFGPGTRLLVL.